These 14 T cell receptor beta chains were all obtained from the same sample, sequenced in a study of T cells after posttransplantation cyclophosphamide. Profiled with immunoSEQ multiplex PCR; TCRdb holds only in-frame clones, not every one. Singletons are absent from the sample, which has approximately 35,000 clones. Sequencing was done on a sample of PBMCs. The source is a girl under 18 in good health, CMV-negative, and a related stem cell transplant donor.

This chain links TRBV6-5 with TRBJ1-5; 7 bases fit TRBD1. With V trimmed by 4 bases and J by 5 bases, 2 bases remained unmatched. The germline CDR1 and CDR2 sequences are MNHEY and SVGAGI. The CDR3 is 13 amino acids. The CDR3 nucleotides are TGTGCCAGCAGTTCCGACAGGGATCAGCCCCAGCATTTT. This translates into CASSSDRDQPQHF.

This chain uses TRBV5-4 with TRBJ2-1; 16 bases agree with TRBD2. The CDR3 is 16 residues long. The junction had 7 bases not matched to a gene; V was cut back by 4 bases and J by 9 bases. The germline CDR1 and CDR2 sequences are SGHNT and YYREEE (reference sequence). This CDR3 reads CASSAGLAGGPVEQFF. The CDR3 nucleotides read TGTGCCAGCAGCGCGGGACTAGCGGGGGGGCCGGTTGAGCAGTTCTTC. Supplemented by reference TRBV5-4 and TRBJ2-1, the full variable domain reads ETGVTQSPTHLIKTRGQQVTLRCSSQSGHNTVSWYQQALGQGPQFIFQYYREEENGRGNFPPRFSGLQFPNYSSELNVNALELDDSALYLCASSAGLAGGPVEQFFGPGTRLTVL.

This clone was observed a handful of times. The J gene is TRBJ2-2, the V gene TRBV11-3, with no clear D. This CDR3 has 11 residues. Germline assignment: CDR1 SGHNT and CDR2 YENEEA. V lost 1 base and J 8 bases, leaving 2 bases between the germline ends. The CDR3 spells CASSLAGELFF. In nucleotides, the CDR3 is TGTGCCAGCAGCTTAGCTGGGGAGCTGTTTTTT.

There are many counts of this clone. The rearrangement joins TRBV6-6 to TRBJ1-4; the D gene is possibly TRBD1 (5 bases). CDR3 length equals 15 residues. Trimming cost V 6 bases and J 4 bases, with 15 bases left between them. Germline V gene data show CDR1 as MNHNY and CDR2 as SVGAGI (reference sequence). Written as DNA, the CDR3 is TGTGCCAGCAGCTCGGGACGGGGGGTTAATGAAAAACTGTTTTTT. Translation gives CASSSGRGVNEKLFF.

This clone was counted at least ten times. This chain connects TRBV4-2 to TRBJ2-7, with 11 nucleotides matching TRBD2. Germline assignment: CDR1 LGHNA and CDR2 YNFKEQ. The length of the CDR3 is 16 residues. The V segment lost 1 base and the J segment 7 bases; nucleotides outside the gene matches: 9. The CDR3: CASSQALASGRWEQYF. The CDR3 nucleotides read TGTGCCAGCAGCCAAGCTTTGGCTAGCGGGAGGTGGGAGCAGTACTTC.

The chain links TRBV28 to TRBJ2-3; TRBD2 matches at 12 bases. Germline CDR1 and CDR2: MDHEN and SYDVKM. V lost 1 base, J lost 4 bases, and 12 bases stayed unmatched. The CDR3 sequence is 19 residues long. CDR3 DNA: TGTGCCAGCAGTTTATATCCCCCGCGACTAGCGGGAGAGGCAGATACGCAGTATTTT. Its protein product is CASSLYPPRLAGEADTQYF.

This clone has a handful of counts. The V call is TRBV30, the J call TRBJ2-3, with 9 nucleotides matching TRBD2. CDR1 and CDR2 (germline): GTSNPN, SVGIG (reference sequence). J lost 4 bases, V lost 5 bases, and 10 bases had no gene match. The CDR3 loop spans 15 amino acids. The CDR3 here is CAWGSGGPGADTQYF. CDR3 DNA: TGTGCCTGGGGGAGCGGGGGGCCGGGGGCAGATACGCAGTATTTT.

This clone came up many times. The V call is TRBV5-1, the J call TRBJ2-7; D remains ambiguous. Germline V gene data show CDR1 as SGHRS and CDR2 as YFSETQ. CDR3 length equals 13 residues. V was cut by 4 bases and J by 3 bases, with 11 bases left in between. The CDR3 loop reads CASSLGGGYEQYF. CDR3 in DNA: TGCGCCAGCAGCCTCGGTGGCGGCTACGAGCAGTACTTC.

This clone was recorded at least ten times. The chain is built from TRBV28 and TRBJ2-6, with D tentatively TRBD1 (5 bases). The V end was cut by 3 bases, the J end by 4 bases, with 10 bases between. The germline V gene has CDR1 MDHEN and CDR2 SYDVKM. This CDR3 spans 15 amino acids. Here the CDR3 reads CASSFQGTGANVLTF. CDR3 sequence (DNA): TGTGCCAGCAGTTTTCAGGGTACCGGGGCCAACGTCCTGACTTTC. Combining the CDR3 with reference TRBV28 and TRBJ2-6 gives the whole variable domain DVKVTQSSRYLVKRTGEKVFLECVQDMDHENMFWYRQDPGLGLRLIYFSYDVKMKEKGDIPEGYSVSREKKERFSLILESASTNQTSMYLCASSFQGTGANVLTFGAGSRLTVL.

This clone was seen ten or more times. The gene calls are TRBV27 and TRBJ2-6; D might be TRBD1 (6 bases). The CDR3 has 20 residues. CDR1 is MNHEY and CDR2 is SMNVEV in the germline V gene (reference sequence). V was cut by 4 bases and J by 0 bases, with 22 bases left in between. The CDR3 DNA is TGTGCCAGCAGTTCCCCAATTCCGCCGGGACACAACTCTGGGGCCAACGTCCTGACTTTC. Translation: CASSSPIPPGHNSGANVLTF.

This clone came up a few times. This chain joins TRBV30 and TRBJ2-7; D is perhaps TRBD2 (5 bases). V lost 1 base and J lost 3, with 7 bases in between. Germline CDR1 reads GTSNPN; CDR2 reads SVGIG (reference sequence). This CDR3 contains 12 residues. Here the CDR3 reads CAWSDRDYEQYF. CDR3 nucleotides: TGTGCCTGGAGTGATCGGGACTACGAGCAGTACTTC.

The sample holds a few counts of this clone. This rearrangement joins TRBV11-1 to TRBJ2-7; D gene unclear. This CDR3 has 15 amino acids. Germline-derived CDR1 and CDR2 are SGHAT and FQDESV (reference sequence). The V end lost 1 base, the J end lost 3 bases, and 13 bases lay between the germline ends. CDR3 DNA sequence: TGTGCCAGCAGCTTAGTTTCAGGCCAAAACTACGAGCAGTACTTC. Amino acid sequence: CASSLVSGQNYEQYF.

This clone was detected many times. The gene calls are TRBV4-1 and TRBJ2-1; 10 bases are shared with TRBD2. The CDR3 is 13 residues long. The V gene's germline CDR1 is MGHRA and CDR2 YSYEKL. V lost 6 bases and J lost 8; bases outside the gene matches: 4. The CDR3, as DNA: TGCGCCAGCAGGGCGCTAGCGGGAGATGAGCAGTTCTTC. It yields the protein CASRALAGDEQFF.

V usage is TRBV27 and J usage is TRBJ1-1; 7 bases fit TRBD1. Trimming at V came to 5 bases and at J to 8 bases, leaving 8 bases not matched to a gene. Germline CDR1 reads MNHEY; CDR2 reads SMNVEV (reference sequence). This CDR3 is built from 13 residues. CDR3 bases: TGTGCCAGCAGTGCAATAGACAGGGAAGAAGCTTTCTTT. Amino acid sequence: CASSAIDREEAFF.